These 11 T cell receptor beta chains originate from one sample sequenced in a study of cytomegalovirus exposure and HLA in healthy donors. The PCR employed 60 Vbeta primers together with 13 Jbeta primers. The table came from immunoSEQ multiplex PCR; TCRdb's copy has only in-frame clones and leaves some out. The sample contains approximately 100,000 clones, approximately 74% of which appear only once. Sequencing was performed on PBMCs. Every receptor here comes from a male donor in good health and CMV-seronegative.

V gene TRBV23-1 combines with J gene TRBJ1-1, with 7 positions matching TRBD1. TRBV23-1 is an ORF for which the function is uncertain. The CDR3 is 17 amino acids. Trimming removed 10 bases from V and 0 bases from J; junction bases left unmatched: 17. The CDR3, as DNA: TGCGCCACGCAGGCCCACCTCGGGACAGCCATGAACACTGAAGCTTTCTTT. Translation gives CATQAHLGTAMNTEAFF.

V and J are TRBV5-4 and TRBJ2-3, with TRBD1 identical over 7 bases. Germline-derived CDR1 and CDR2 are SGHNT and YYREEE (reference sequence). This CDR3 region has 15 residues. The V gene end was trimmed by 0 bases and the J gene end by 4 bases; junction bases not matched to a gene: 5. The CDR3: CASSLVGQVADTQYF. The CDR3 bases are TGTGCCAGCAGCTTGGTTGGACAGGTGGCAGATACGCAGTATTTT.

Note on this clone: Since a much larger clone is just one base distant, this may be a read error. J is TRBJ2-7 and V is TRBV4-2; possibly TRBD2 for D (5 bases). Germline V gene data show CDR1 as LGHNA and CDR2 as YNFKEQ. This CDR3 spans 17 amino acids. The V end was cut by 3 bases, the J end by 6 bases, with 24 bases between. The CDR3 protein is CASSHISRGLGSLEQYF. In nucleotides, the CDR3 is TGTGCCAGCAGCCATATATCCCGGGGATTGGGGTCTCTCGAGCAGTACTTC.

J is TRBJ2-2 and V is TRBV5-1, with a possible D match to TRBD1 (6 bases). The CDR3 is 15 residues long. From germline, CDR1 is SGHRS and CDR2 YFSETQ. The V and J ends lost 2 bases and 7 bases respectively, with 15 bases between them. CDR3 sequence: CASSLLQGSIGELFF. As DNA, the CDR3 is TGCGCCAGCAGCTTATTACAGGGAAGTATCGGGGAGCTGTTTTTT.

V gene TRBV7-3 combines with J gene TRBJ1-1; TRBD1 agrees at 7 bases. Germline CDR1 is SGHTA and CDR2 is FQGTGA. V trimming: 3 bases; J trimming: 5 bases; junction bases outside the gene matches: 3. The CDR3 contains 13 residues. The CDR3 loop is CASSFRGSTEAFF. The CDR3 DNA follows: TGTGCCAGCAGCTTCAGGGGGTCGACTGAAGCTTTCTTT.

The chain recombines TRBV7-9 with TRBJ1-5; no clear D. Germline V CDR1 and CDR2: SEHNR, FQNEAQ (reference sequence). V was shortened by 5 bases and J by 1 base, with 12 bases between the two germline ends. CDR3 length: 15 amino acids. Here the CDR3 DNA reads TGTGCCAGCAGCCGCGAGGGCCTGAGCAATCAGCCCCAGCATTTT. Its protein is CASSREGLSNQPQHF. Based on the CDR3 plus reference TRBV7-9 and TRBJ1-5, the full variable domain is DTGVSQNPRHKITKRGQNVTFRCDPISEHNRLYWYRQTLGQGPEFLTYFQNEAQLEKSRLLSDRFSAERPKGSFSTLEIQRTEQGDSAMYLCASSREGLSNQPQHFGDGTRLSIL.

The chain recombines TRBV6-1 with TRBJ1-2; unclear D gene. Between the trimmed V and J ends, which lost 0 bases and 2 bases, there was a span of 28 bases. The germline V gene has CDR1 MNHNS and CDR2 SASEGT. There are 21 residues in the CDR3. CDR3 sequence: CASSEAQIYMGRRARNYGYTF. The CDR3, as DNA: TGTGCCAGCAGTGAAGCGCAAATTTACATGGGCAGGCGCGCCCGAAACTATGGCTACACCTTC.

The CDR3 region is CASSVEPGTEAFF. The CDR3 DNA is TGTGCCAGCAGTGTTGAACCGGGGACTGAAGCTTTCTTT. The chain carries TRBV2 and TRBJ1-1; D gene uncertain. Germline CDR1 reads SNHLY; CDR2 reads FYNNEI. This CDR3 has 13 amino acids. Trimming stripped 4 bases from V and 5 bases from J, with 11 bases between.

This clone was observed a few times. The rearrangement uses TRBV5-8 and TRBJ2-1; 11 bases agree with TRBD2. The CDR3 runs to 18 residues. The junction had 13 bases not matched to a gene; V was cut back by 4 bases and J by 4 bases. CDR1 is SGHTS, CDR2 YDEGEE, per germline. The CDR3 sequence is CASSGGRSGTSGYNEQFF. The CDR3 DNA reads TGTGCCAGCAGCGGGGGTCGATCTGGGACTAGCGGATACAATGAGCAGTTCTTC. Supplemented by reference TRBV5-8 and TRBJ2-1, the full variable domain reads EAGVTQSPTHLIKTRGQQATLRCSPISGHTSVYWYQQALGLGLQFLLWYDEGEERNRGNFPPRFSGRQFPNYSSELNVNALELEDSALYLCASSGGRSGTSGYNEQFFGPGTRLTVL.

The rearrangement joins TRBV4-2 to TRBJ2-7, with 9 nucleotides matching TRBD1. Losses at the gene ends were 4 bases for V and 1 base for J; bases not matched to a gene: 2. The germline V gene has CDR1 LGHNA and CDR2 YNFKEQ. The CDR3 spans 14 residues. CDR3 region: CASSRDRESYEQYF. CDR3 DNA sequence: TGTGCCAGCAGCCGGGACAGGGAGTCCTACGAGCAGTACTTC.

In its sample, this clone was seen a few times. The chain links TRBV4-3 to TRBJ2-5; D unclear. V was pared by 1 base and J by 2 bases, with 5 bases between. The CDR3 runs to 13 residues. Germline V gene data show CDR1 as LGHNA and CDR2 as YSLEER. This CDR3 reads CASSQVPQETQYF. CDR3 DNA: TGCGCCAGCAGCCAAGTCCCACAAGAGACCCAGTACTTC.